The 9 T cell receptor beta chains reported below all come from one sample, sequenced in a study of control samples from healthy donors and cancer patients. Generated by immunoSEQ multiplex PCR, the TCRdb table keeps only in-frame clones and is missing some. The data contain 130,000 to 150,000 clones, just under 95% of them seen just once; the ten biggest clones take up 14%. The sample taken for sequencing was PBMCs. The receptor set was obtained from a man in his 60s with colorectal cancer.

The J gene is TRBJ1-1, the V gene TRBV7-2; D gene ambiguous. The V end lost 4 bases, the J end lost 0 bases, and 9 bases lay between the germline ends. The CDR3 runs to 14 residues. Germline CDR1 is SGHTA and CDR2 is FQGNSA. CDR3 nucleotide sequence: TGTGCCAGCAGCTCTAGCCGGGTGAACACTGAAGCTTTCTTT. Translated, it gives CASSSSRVNTEAFF. The full variable domain, rest sourced from reference TRBV7-2 and TRBJ1-1, is GAGVSQSPSNKVTEKGKDVELRCDPISGHTALYWYRQSLGQGLEFLIYFQGNSAPDKSGLPSDRFSAERTGGSVSTLTIQRTQQEDSAVYLCASSSSRVNTEAFFGQGTRLTVV.

In this sample, this clone turned up a few times. The V and J genes are TRBV19 and TRBJ1-4; no clear D gene. The germline V and J ends were trimmed by 6 bases and 2 bases, with 13 bases remaining between them. Germline values: CDR1 LNHDA, CDR2 SQIVND (reference sequence). The CDR3 is made up of 15 amino acids. The CDR3 nucleotides read TGTGCCAGTAGCCCTAATTTAGGGACTAATGAAAAACTGTTTTTT. Protein product: CASSPNLGTNEKLFF. Together with reference TRBV19 and TRBJ1-4, the CDR3 gives the full variable domain: DGGITQSPKYLFRKEGQNVTLSCEQNLNHDAMYWYRQDPGQGLRLIYYSQIVNDFQKGDIAEGYSVSREKKESFPLTVTSAQKNPTAFYLCASSPNLGTNEKLFFGSGTQLSVL.

This clone was detected only once. The V call is TRBV10-3, the J call TRBJ2-2; D gene ambiguous. Deletions cut 5 bases from V and 10 bases from J, with 11 bases between. The CDR3 spans 12 residues. Germline CDR1 reads ENHRY; CDR2 reads SYGVKD. This CDR3 reads CAISSQVKELFF. As DNA, the CDR3 is TGTGCCATCAGTTCCCAGGTGAAGGAGCTGTTTTTT.

The rearrangement links TRBV19 to TRBJ1-2; 7 positions match TRBD1. The CDR3 consists of 13 residues. The V gene's germline CDR1 is LNHDA and CDR2 SQIVND (reference sequence). V shed 4 bases, J shed 4 bases, and the junction held 3 bases outside the gene matches. The CDR3 protein is CASSSEGAYGYTF. The DNA for the CDR3 is TGTGCCAGTAGTAGTGAGGGGGCCTATGGCTACACCTTC.

This CDR3 reads CASRREAGGTGELFF. In DNA, the CDR3 is TGCGCCAGCAGGCGGGAGGCAGGAGGCACCGGGGAGCTGTTTTTT. The V and J genes are TRBV5-1 and TRBJ2-2; 8 bases match TRBD2. The CDR3 runs 15 residues. Germline loops: CDR1 SGHRS, CDR2 YFSETQ. The V and J ends lost 5 bases and 4 bases, in that order; junction bases with no gene match: 7.

The chain combines TRBV28 with TRBJ1-1, with a possible D match to TRBD1 (6 bases). V lost 5 bases to trimming and J lost 4 bases, with 20 bases between them. The CDR3 runs to 16 residues. Germline assignment: CDR1 MDHEN and CDR2 SYDVKM. Here the CDR3 DNA reads TGTGCCAGCAGTCCGTCGGCAGGGGCGGACAGCACTGAAGCTTTCTTT. Its protein product is CASSPSAGADSTEAFF.

The CDR3 DNA follows: TGTGCCAGCAGTTACACCGGGACAGCCAAGACTGAAGCTTTCTTT. It yields the protein CASSYTGTAKTEAFF. The V gene is TRBV27, the J gene TRBJ1-1, with TRBD1 matching over 7 bases. Losses at the gene ends were 4 bases for V and 5 bases for J; bases not matched to a gene: 10. This CDR3 has 15 residues. The germline gives CDR1 MNHEY, CDR2 SMNVEV (reference sequence).

This clone appeared a single time. The DNA of the CDR3 is TGTGCCAGCAGCTTTCAGGATCTATCACCCCTCCACTTT. This encodes CASSFQDLSPLHF. The chain employs TRBV7-2 and TRBJ1-6; D not resolved. V lost 3 bases, J lost 10 bases, and 10 bases lay in between. CDR3 length equals 13 residues. CDR1 and CDR2 from the germline V gene are SGHTA and FQGNSA.

The chain couples TRBV9 to TRBJ2-5; D might be TRBD2 (5 bases). The CDR3 length is 14 residues. Germline V lookup: CDR1 SGDLS, CDR2 YYNGEE. The V and J ends lost 3 bases and 4 bases respectively, with 13 bases between them. CDR3 sequence (DNA): TGTGCCAGCAGCGGCAGCGGTGCGGGAGAGACCCAGTACTTC. Protein: CASSGSGAGETQYF.